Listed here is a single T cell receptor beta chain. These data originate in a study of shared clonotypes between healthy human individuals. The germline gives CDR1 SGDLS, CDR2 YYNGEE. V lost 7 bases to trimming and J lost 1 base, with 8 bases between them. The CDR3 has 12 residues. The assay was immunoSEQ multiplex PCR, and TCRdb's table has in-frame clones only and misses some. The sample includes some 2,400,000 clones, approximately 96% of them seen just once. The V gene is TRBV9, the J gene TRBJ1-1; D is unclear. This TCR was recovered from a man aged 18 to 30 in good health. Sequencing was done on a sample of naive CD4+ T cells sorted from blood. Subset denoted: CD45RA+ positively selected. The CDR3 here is CASGGPNTEAFF. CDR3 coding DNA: TGTGCCAGCGGAGGCCCGAACACTGAAGCTTTCTTT. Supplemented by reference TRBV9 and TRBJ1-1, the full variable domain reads DSGVTQTPKHLITATGQRVTLRCSPRSGDLSVYWYQQSLDQGLQFLIQYYNGEERAKGNILERFSAQQFPDLHSELNLSSLELGDSALYFCASGGPNTEAFFGQGTRLTVV.